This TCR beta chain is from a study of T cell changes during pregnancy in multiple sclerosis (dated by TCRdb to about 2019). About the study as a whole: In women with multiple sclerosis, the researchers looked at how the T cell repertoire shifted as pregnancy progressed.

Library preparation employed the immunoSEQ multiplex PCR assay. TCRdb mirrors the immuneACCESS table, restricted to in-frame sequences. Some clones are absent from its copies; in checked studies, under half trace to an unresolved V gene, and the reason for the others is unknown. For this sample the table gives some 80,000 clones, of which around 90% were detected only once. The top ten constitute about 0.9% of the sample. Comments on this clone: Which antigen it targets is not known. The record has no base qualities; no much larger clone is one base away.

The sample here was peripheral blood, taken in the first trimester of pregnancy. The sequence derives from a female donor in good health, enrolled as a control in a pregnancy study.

The sequence in DNA is TGTGCCAGCAGGTTGGAATGGGCAGGATCGAACACTGAAGCTTTCTTT. It codes for CASRLEWAGSNTEAFF. The chain uses TRBV27 and TRBJ1-1, with the D gene too uncertain to name. Relative to germline, V is 6 bases shorter and J is 1 base shorter, with 18 bases between their ends. CDR1 MNHEY and CDR2 SMNVEV are derived from the germline V gene (reference sequence). The CDR3 numbers 16 residues from cysteine through phenylalanine. Left in the record is the CDR3 DNA by itself, 48 bases read in frame from the first base.